What follows are 21 T cell receptor beta chains derived from one specimen sequenced in a study of cytomegalovirus exposure and HLA in healthy donors. The PCR contained 60 Vbeta and 13 Jbeta primers. Sequencing was performed with immunoSEQ multiplex PCR; in TCRdb, only in-frame clones are kept and a portion is missing. Seen here are about 95,000 clones, under 85% observed once, and the top ten hold 11%. The sequenced material came from PBMCs. Source of these receptors: a man aged 18 to 30 in good health and CMV-seropositive.

V is TRBV15 and J is TRBJ2-1; TRBD2 matches at 8 bases. The CDR3 is made up of 16 amino acids. Trimming took 1 base from V and 5 from J; bases not matched to a gene: 7. Germline CDR1 LNHNV, CDR2 YYDKDF (reference sequence). Here the CDR3 DNA reads TGTGCCACCAGCAGAGGCGGGGGGTTGTTCGACAATGAGCAGTTCTTC. Its protein product is CATSRGGGLFDNEQFF. The entire variable domain, with the rest obtained from reference TRBV15 and TRBJ2-1, is as follows: DAMVIQNPRYQVTQFGKPVTLSCSQTLNHNVMYWYQQKSSQAPKLLFHYYDKDFNNEADTPDNFQSRRPNTSFCFLDIRSPGLGDTAMYLCATSRGGGLFDNEQFFGPGTRLTVL.

The V and J genes are TRBV2 and TRBJ2-7; D is possibly TRBD1 (5 bases). The CDR3 spans 17 residues. The germline gives CDR1 SNHLY, CDR2 FYNNEI. Trimming left V 0 bases short and J 1 base short, with 16 bases between. Written as DNA, the CDR3 is TGTGCCAGCAGTGAAGCGCTTCAGGTGACAGCGTCCTACGAGCAGTACTTC. As protein: CASSEALQVTASYEQYF.

This clone turned up a few times. This chain uses TRBV5-1 with TRBJ2-7; D is uncertain. The V end lost 0 bases, the J end lost 2 bases, and 9 bases lay between the germline ends. Germline values: CDR1 SGHRS, CDR2 YFSETQ. The CDR3 loop spans 14 amino acids. In DNA form, the CDR3 reads TGCGCCAGCAGCTTGGAGGTGGGCACCTACGAGCAGTACTTC. Residues: CASSLEVGTYEQYF.

J is TRBJ2-1 and V is TRBV6-4; D ambiguous. V lost 1 base, J lost 0 bases, and 10 bases lay in between. CDR3 length: 16 amino acids. CDR1 and CDR2 from the germline V gene are MRHNA and SNTAGT. This chain's CDR3 is CASSDLENSSYNEQFF. As DNA, the CDR3 is TGTGCCAGCAGTGACTTAGAAAACAGCTCCTACAATGAGCAGTTCTTC.

The chain combines TRBV21-1 with TRBJ2-6; the table's TRBD1 call for D was not verified on the DNA. TRBV21-1 is a pseudogene locus. The CDR3 spans 19 residues. The CDR3 DNA reads as TGTGCCAGCAGCAAAACCGGGTGTCCGCCAGGGCTCTGGGCCAACGTCCTGACTTTC. Translation gives CASSKTGCPPGLWANVLTF.

The chain has TRBV25-1 and TRBJ2-7; maybe TRBD1 (5 bases). Germline values: CDR1 MGHDK, CDR2 SYGVNS. The CDR3 has 13 amino acids. The ends were cut back, 3 bases at V and 1 base at J, with 7 bases in the middle. The CDR3 coding sequence is TGTGCCAGCAGTGAGGACACGTCCTACGAGCAGTACTTC. Protein: CASSEDTSYEQYF.

The genes are TRBV2 and TRBJ1-4, with 8 nucleotides matching TRBD1. With V trimmed by 4 bases and J by 8 bases, 18 bases remained unmatched. There are 18 residues in the CDR3. The germline CDR1 and CDR2 sequences are SNHLY and FYNNEI. The CDR3 protein is CASSVDRANRFPKEKLFF. In DNA, the CDR3 is TGTGCCAGCAGTGTGGACAGGGCAAATAGGTTTCCGAAAGAAAAACTGTTTTTT.

This clone came up once. This chain connects TRBV6-5 to TRBJ2-7; TRBD1 matches at 11 bases. V dropped 1 base and J dropped 7; count of bases not matched to a gene: 6. The germline V gene encodes CDR1 MNHEY and CDR2 SVGAGI. This CDR3 has 15 residues. The CDR3 loop is CASSYLGTGGGEQYF. The DNA of the CDR3 is TGTGCCAGCAGTTACTTGGGGACAGGGGGTGGAGAGCAGTACTTC.

This clone was counted a few times. The rearrangement joins TRBV6-1 to TRBJ2-5, with 10 nucleotides matching TRBD1. CDR1 and CDR2 from the germline V gene are MNHNS and SASEGT. The ends lost 3 bases at V and 2 bases at J; junction bases unmatched: 6. The CDR3 loop spans 16 amino acids. CDR3 loop: CASSEAGQGVQETQYF. The CDR3 DNA sequence: TGTGCCAGCAGTGAGGCCGGACAGGGGGTACAAGAGACCCAGTACTTC.

V is TRBV6-6 and J is TRBJ1-5; 9 bases line up with TRBD1. The CDR3 covers 15 residues. The trim removed 6 bases at V and 6 bases at J, leaving 9 bases unmatched. Per the germline V gene, CDR1 is MNHNY and CDR2 is SVGAGI (reference sequence). The DNA for the CDR3 is TGTGCCAGCAGAGACCGGGACAGGGTAACTCAGCCCCAGCATTTT. Protein: CASRDRDRVTQPQHF.

The chain joins TRBV7-2 to TRBJ1-2, with a possible D match to TRBD1 (5 bases). CDR1 and CDR2 from the germline V gene are SGHTA and FQGNSA. The CDR3 is 15 amino acids. V was trimmed by 5 bases and J by 6 bases, leaving 19 bases between them. CDR3 region: CASSPQVAGGDGYTF. CDR3 nucleotides: TGTGCCAGCAGCCCCCAGGTGGCCGGGGGAGATGGCTACACCTTC.

This clone was seen once. The genes are TRBV9 and TRBJ2-5; D possibly corresponds to TRBD1 (6 bases). V was clipped by 0 bases and J by 5 bases, with 14 bases between them. The CDR3 totals 15 residues. Germline V CDR1 and CDR2: SGDLS, YYNGEE. The CDR3 loop reads CASSVEVGQGETQYF. The CDR3 nucleotides are TGTGCCAGCAGCGTAGAGGTGGGGCAGGGGGAGACCCAGTACTTC. Supplemented by reference TRBV9 and TRBJ2-5, the full variable domain reads DSGVTQTPKHLITATGQRVTLRCSPRSGDLSVYWYQQSLDQGLQFLIQYYNGEERAKGNILERFSAQQFPDLHSELNLSSLELGDSALYFCASSVEVGQGETQYFGPGTRLLVL.

The rearrangement uses TRBV11-2 and TRBJ1-1; a weak D match, TRBD1 (5 bases). Germline V CDR1 and CDR2: SGHAT, FQNNGV. Trimming stripped 1 base from V and 3 bases from J, with 12 bases between. The CDR3 length is 15 residues. The CDR3 loop reads CASSLGSGGYTEAFF. CDR3 coding DNA: TGTGCCAGCAGCTTAGGTTCCGGGGGATACACTGAAGCTTTCTTT.

This clone was seen only a few times. The chain links TRBV5-4 to TRBJ2-3; TRBD2 agrees at 8 bases. V dropped 4 bases and J dropped 1; count of bases not matched to a gene: 8. The germline V gene has CDR1 SGHNT and CDR2 YYREEE (reference sequence). The CDR3 consists of 16 residues. CDR3 nucleotide sequence: TGTGCCAGCAGCCCCCGGGGTAGCGGGGGCACAGATACGCAGTATTTT. This codes for CASSPRGSGGTDTQYF.

A single count supports this clone. The CDR3 DNA is TGCGCCAGCAGTGCGGACAGGGACTATGGCTACACCTTC. Its translation: CASSADRDYGYTF. The chain has TRBV10-1 and TRBJ1-2; TRBD1 matches at 8 bases. The CDR3 loop spans 13 amino acids. J was trimmed by 3 bases and V by 4 bases; bases with no gene match: 1. CDR1 and CDR2 from the germline V gene are WNHNN and SYGVQD (reference sequence).

The gene calls are TRBV6-5 and TRBJ2-1; 11 bases agree with TRBD1. The CDR3 extends over 14 amino acids. Germline CDR1 MNHEY, CDR2 SVGAGI. Trimming removed 2 bases from V and 8 bases from J; junction bases left unmatched: 2. CDR3 sequence: CASSYGTGGDEQFF. The DNA for the CDR3 is TGTGCCAGCAGTTACGGGACAGGGGGGGATGAGCAGTTCTTC.

This clone appeared a single time. This chain uses TRBV5-1 with TRBJ2-4; TRBD2 aligns across 7 bases. The CDR3 is made up of 15 amino acids. The germline CDR1 and CDR2 sequences are SGHRS and YFSETQ. The ends lost 3 bases at V and 7 bases at J; junction bases unmatched: 10. The CDR3 here is CASSSDPAGTNIQYF. CDR3 sequence (DNA): TGCGCCAGCAGCTCGGACCCAGCGGGGACGAACATTCAGTACTTC.

This chain links TRBV5-1 with TRBJ1-1, with a possible D match to TRBD1 (6 bases). Germline assignment: CDR1 SGHRS and CDR2 YFSETQ. The length of the CDR3 is 14 residues. The ends were cut back, 1 base at V and 5 bases at J, with 12 bases in the middle. CDR3 sequence: CASSLWGRGTEAFF. For the CDR3, the DNA is TGCGCCAGCAGCTTGTGGGGGCGTGGGACTGAAGCTTTCTTT.

The chain couples TRBV6-5 to TRBJ1-2; 7 bases line up with TRBD1. There are 14 residues in the CDR3. Trimming removed 2 bases from V and 8 bases from J; junction bases left unmatched: 8. The germline gives CDR1 MNHEY, CDR2 SVGAGI. CDR3 in DNA: TGTGCCAGCAGTTACGGGAACAGGGGATGGGGCTACACCTTC. It is translated as CASSYGNRGWGYTF.

The chain links TRBV10-3 to TRBJ2-7; 7 nucleotides match TRBD1. In germline, CDR1 is ENHRY, CDR2 SYGVKD. J gave up 6 bases and V 9 bases, and 8 bases lay outside the gene matches. CDR3 length: 12 residues. The CDR3 protein is CAIAGGELEQYF. As DNA, the CDR3 is TGTGCCATAGCAGGGGGAGAGCTCGAGCAGTACTTC.

The V gene is TRBV9, the J gene TRBJ2-5; a weak D match, TRBD1 (6 bases). Germline V gene data show CDR1 as SGDLS and CDR2 as YYNGEE. The germline V and J ends were trimmed by 4 bases and 4 bases, with 14 bases remaining between them. The CDR3 length is 14 residues. CDR3 loop: CASSKTGMRETQYF. The DNA for the CDR3 is TGTGCCAGCAGCAAAACAGGGATGAGAGAGACCCAGTACTTC.